The 21 T cell receptor beta chains below were found in one sample sequenced in a study of early T cells in non-severe SARS-CoV-2 infection (dated by TCRdb to about 2021). The library was prepared using 5' RACE. These reads were obtained on a NextSeq 500. Through fastp at Q25 and MiXCR, TCRdb rebuilt clones from the public reads, retaining in-frame beta chains. Each record represents a unique CDR3 protein, reported with the most common genes and DNA among its rows. The sample table lists 25,000 to 30,000 distinct CDR3 sequences, 5.5% to 7.5% of them with a count of one. The top ten clonotypes cover 34% of the sample. Sequencing used whole blood, obtained at baseline. These receptors were taken from an adult who was a healthcare worker with PCR-confirmed SARS-CoV-2 infection or an uninfected control (not recorded which).

This clonotype has at least ten counts. The chain employs TRBV12-3 or TRBV12-4 and TRBJ1-6; D gene unclear. Trimming left V 5 bases short and J 7 bases short, with 12 bases between. CDR3 length: 14 amino acids. The CDR3 DNA reads TGTGCCAGCAGTGGACGGGCGGTAAATTCACCCCTCCACTTT. It is translated as CASSGRAVNSPLHF.

This clonotype was seen many times. The chain employs TRBV6-6 and TRBJ2-3; 8 bases align to TRBD1. V lost 1 base to trimming and J lost 5 bases; unmatched junction nucleotides: 8. The CDR3 loop spans 16 amino acids. The germline V gene has CDR1 MNHNY and CDR2 SVGAGI (reference sequence). CDR3 bases: TGTGCCAGCAGTTACTTGGTGACAGGGGACAGAGATACGCAGTATTTT. Translation: CASSYLVTGDRDTQYF.

The V gene is TRBV7-2, the J gene TRBJ2-1; no clear D. The CDR3 has 13 residues. Germline lookup yields CDR1 SGHTA and CDR2 FQGNSA. With 0 bases removed from V and 9 bases from J, the gap between germline ends came to 9 bases. The CDR3 nucleotides are TGTGCCAGCAGCTTAGCACAGTACGGTGAGCAGTTCTTC. It translates to CASSLAQYGEQFF.

This clonotype was found many times. This chain links TRBV7-9 with TRBJ2-5; 12 bases are a match to TRBD2. Looked up from germline, CDR1 is SEHNR and CDR2 is FQNEAQ (reference sequence). J gave up 1 base and V 6 bases, and 3 bases lay outside the gene matches. The CDR3 loop spans 15 amino acids. The chain's CDR3 is CASSRLAGVQETQYF. The CDR3 DNA reads as TGTGCCAGCAGTCGACTAGCGGGGGTCCAAGAGACCCAGTACTTC.

This rearrangement joins TRBV2 to TRBJ2-1; D is undetermined. V was trimmed by 6 bases and J by 9 bases, leaving 9 bases between them. CDR1 and CDR2 (germline): SNHLY, FYNNEI. The CDR3 runs to 11 residues. CDR3 in DNA: TGTGCCAGCAGGCCTAAAAGTGAGCAGTTCTTC. Amino acids: CASRPKSEQFF.

This clonotype was observed at least ten times. A read error may produce the germline difference seen at one junction end. The chain links TRBV30 to TRBJ2-7; possible D gene TRBD2, 6 bases. The germline CDR1 and CDR2 sequences are GTSNPN and SVGIG (reference sequence). The CDR3 length is 13 residues. Written as DNA, the CDR3 is TGTGCCTGGACCCCCGGGCGGGGACCTCAGAAATCCTTC. This translates into CAWTPGRGPQKSF.

This rearrangement joins TRBV7-6 to TRBJ1-4, with D possibly being TRBD1 (6 bases). Trimming removed 0 bases at V and 7 bases at J, with 18 bases between. Germline V gives CDR1 SGHVS, CDR2 FNYEAQ. The CDR3 is 17 residues long. CDR3 protein: CASSLAITGNYGEKLFF. The CDR3 region has the DNA TGTGCCAGCAGCTTAGCTATAACAGGGAATTACGGTGAAAAACTGTTTTTT.

The sample holds many counts of this clonotype. The chain joins TRBV11-2 to TRBJ2-2, with D possibly matching TRBD2 (6 bases). V dropped 7 bases and J dropped 2 bases, with 17 bases sitting between them. The CDR3 consists of 16 residues. The germline V gene encodes CDR1 SGHAT and CDR2 FQNNGV. The CDR3 DNA follows: TGTGCCAGCACCCCTAGGGGAGCGGGTAACACCGGGGAGCTGTTTTTT. Encoded protein: CASTPRGAGNTGELFF.

This clonotype was seen ten or more times. This chain links TRBV5-1 with TRBJ1-1; D possibly corresponds to TRBD1 (6 bases). V shed 1 base and J shed 3 bases, with 16 bases lying between them. The CDR3 length is 16 residues. Per germline, CDR1 SGHRS and CDR2 YFSETQ. CDR3 nucleotide sequence: TGCGCCAGCAGCTTGCCACTGACAGGTTTAGACACTGAAGCTTTCTTT. This translates into CASSLPLTGLDTEAFF.

The chain uses TRBV10-3 and TRBJ2-7; D gene uncertain. V was cut by 4 bases and J by 7 bases, with 14 bases left in between. Germline CDR1 is ENHRY and CDR2 is SYGVKD. The CDR3 runs to 13 residues. CDR3 sequence (DNA): TGTGCCATCAGTGGTCGACTTTTTGTGGAGCAGTACTTC. Translating it yields CAISGRLFVEQYF.

This clonotype was detected many times. V and J are TRBV7-3 and TRBJ2-2; 10 nucleotides agree with TRBD1. V lost 4 bases, J lost 5 bases, and 7 bases stayed unmatched. Germline V lookup: CDR1 SGHTA, CDR2 FQGTGA. This CDR3 has 16 residues. In DNA form, the CDR3 reads TGTGCCAGCAGCTCGTTCCGGACAGGGGGTACCGGGGAGCTGTTTTTT. The encoded protein is CASSSFRTGGTGELFF.

The gene calls are TRBV30 and TRBJ2-5; D uncertain. The CDR3 is made up of 13 amino acids. Trimming stripped 1 base from V and 5 bases from J, with 11 bases between. The germline gives CDR1 GTSNPN, CDR2 SVGIG (reference sequence). In DNA, the CDR3 is TGTGCCTGGAGTGGTTCCGCGGTGGAGACCCAGTACTTC. Its translation: CAWSGSAVETQYF.

This clonotype has only a few counts. The chain uses TRBV7-3 and TRBJ2-1; D perhaps matches TRBD2 (5 bases). This CDR3 is built from 14 residues. The V gene lost 5 bases and the J gene lost 2 bases, with 10 bases spanning the gap. CDR1 is SGHTA, CDR2 FQGTGA, per germline. CDR3 nucleotides: TGTGCCAGCAGCGGAGCGGTGGCCTACAATGAGCAGTTCTTC. Its protein product is CASSGAVAYNEQFF.

At least ten counts were recorded for this clonotype. The chain couples TRBV9 to TRBJ2-7; no reliable D call. The CDR3 length is 14 residues. Looked up from germline, CDR1 is SGDLS and CDR2 is YYNGEE. Trimming removed 0 bases from V and 7 bases from J, with 14 bases in between. CDR3 in amino acids: CASSVVGSSGEQYF. In DNA form, the CDR3 reads TGTGCCAGCAGCGTAGTGGGCAGCTCCGGGGAGCAGTACTTC. Together with reference TRBV9 and TRBJ2-7, the CDR3 gives the full variable domain: DSGVTQTPKHLITATGQRVTLRCSPRSGDLSVYWYQQSLDQGLQFLIQYYNGEERAKGNILERFSAQQFPDLHSELNLSSLELGDSALYFCASSVVGSSGEQYFGPGTRLTVT.

Note on this clonotype: A clone one base away is much larger, so this may be a read error. This chain joins TRBV27 and TRBJ2-3; a weak D match, TRBD1 (6 bases). The CDR3 is made up of 16 amino acids. V was cut by 6 bases and J by 4 bases, with 20 bases left in between. From germline, CDR1 is MNHEY and CDR2 SMNVEV (reference sequence). The CDR3 bases are TGTGCCAGCAGGACGCCTACTGCTGCAGGGGCAGATACGCAGTATTTT. Translated: CASRTPTAAGADTQYF.

This clonotype was seen ten or more times. This chain connects TRBV7-3 to TRBJ2-3, with 7 bases that match TRBD2. The CDR3 runs to 15 residues. Germline V CDR1 and CDR2: SGHTA, FQGTGA. The J segment lost 8 bases and the V segment lost 2 bases, leaving 10 bases of the junction unmatched. This CDR3 is CASSLLEAGRSTQYF. In nucleotides, the CDR3 is TGTGCCAGCAGCTTATTAGAAGCGGGGAGAAGTACGCAGTATTTT.

The chain is built from TRBV12-3 or TRBV12-4 and TRBJ2-2; D is perhaps TRBD2 (5 bases). This CDR3 comprises 14 residues. V was pared by 3 bases and J by 9 bases, with 14 bases between. The CDR3 region has the DNA TGTGCCAGCAGTTTTCTAAGCCCGGGAAGGGAGCTGTTTTTT. Translation: CASSFLSPGRELFF.

J is TRBJ2-5 and V is TRBV5-1; D not certain. V gave up 0 bases and J gave up 1 base, with 10 bases separating them. The CDR3 runs 15 residues. Germline values: CDR1 SGHRS, CDR2 YFSETQ. For the CDR3, the DNA is TGCGCCAGCAGCTTGGGACAACTTTTCCAAGAGACCCAGTACTTC. Translating gives CASSLGQLFQETQYF.

This clonotype has a count of ten or more. The V and J genes are TRBV7-8 and TRBJ2-1; TRBD2 might be the D (6 bases). V dropped 5 bases and J dropped 3 bases, with 20 bases sitting between them. This CDR3 spans 17 amino acids. The germline CDR1 and CDR2 sequences are SGHVS and FQNEAQ. The CDR3 DNA reads TGTGCCAGCAGCCGGGACTCGGCTCTGTGGGACTACAATGAGCAGTTCTTC. Its protein is CASSRDSALWDYNEQFF.

Points on this clonotype: Just one base apart from a much larger clone, this may be a read error. The chain recombines TRBV2 with TRBJ2-7, with D perhaps being TRBD1 or TRBD2 (5 bases each). Trimming took 7 bases from V and 6 from J, leaving 13 bases between them. Germline V lookup: CDR1 SNHLY, CDR2 FYNNEI. This CDR3 is 12 amino acids long. CDR3 amino acids: CASMRDVGEQYF. DNA of the CDR3: TGTGCCAGCATGAGGGACGTAGGCGAGCAGTACTTC.

The table lists this clonotype with many counts. The chain recombines TRBV28 with TRBJ1-6; D not resolved. CDR3 length equals 16 residues. Germline V CDR1 and CDR2: MDHEN, SYDVKM. V was pared by 4 bases and J by 8 bases, with 18 bases between. CDR3 residues: CASSSPGVTPYSPLHF. The CDR3 DNA reads as TGTGCCAGCAGTTCCCCTGGCGTTACCCCATATTCACCCCTCCACTTT.